This T cell receptor beta chain was found in a study of blood T cell repertoires in COVID-19. Overall study context: Some COVID-19 samples were acute and others convalescent; all came from the United States, Italy and Spain.

Germline V gene sequence: CDR1 MNHEY, CDR2 SVGAGI. With 7 bases removed from V and 8 bases from J, the gap between germline ends came to 11 bases. The CDR3 loop spans 11 amino acids. Authors' analysis steps: Estimation of nucleated cell counts relied on the amplification of reference gene primers. Assay used: immunoSEQ multiplex PCR; TCRdb lists only in-frame clones, some missing. The V and J calls and clone size were taken over from that table, and D and trimming were inferred from the DNA. The sample yields about 80,000 clones, 60% to 85% seen once. This receptor was identified in a human donor in a cohort sampled during active COVID-19. The chain recombines TRBV6-5 with TRBJ1-2, with D perhaps TRBD1 (5 bases). Source material: peripheral blood. CDR3 in amino acids: CASITGWGYTF. CDR3 DNA: TGTGCCAGCATAACAGGCTGGGGCTACACCTTC.